This T cell receptor beta chain was identified during a study of metastatic and nonmetastatic thyroid tumors. Study-level information: Repertoire comparison spanned blood and tumor or nodule tissue of malignant and benign thyroid patients.

This CDR3 has 13 residues. Germline V gives CDR1 MDHEN, CDR2 SYDVKM. Deletions cut 5 bases from V and 3 bases from J, with 11 bases between. Study-wide findings and caveats: When malignant thyroid tumors were compared with benign nodules, TCR beta diversity was reportedly significantly higher in the malignant tumors. This held in both blood and tumor samples.

Treatment of any kind had been given to no patient before thyroid surgery. Authors' methods: In papillary thyroid cancer, a distant-metastasis classifier was built using CDR3 differences across clinicopathological groups. TCRdb reprocessed the PCR reads using MiXCR. The V and J calls come from TCRdb's annotation, not from the publication. In the table there are some 12,000 clones, roughly 30% of which are singletons. This clone has a handful of counts. Its specificity is not known. What was sequenced was tumor tissue. This sequence joins TRBV28 and TRBJ2-7, with D possibly matching TRBD1 (5 bases). The TCR sequence derives from a female donor with papillary thyroid cancer or a benign thyroid nodule (not recorded which). Some clones in this sample may be carry-over from other donors' samples. CDR3 loop: CASSVARDYEQYF. The CDR3 DNA is TGTGCCAGCAGTGTGGCCAGGGACTACGAGCAGTACTTC.